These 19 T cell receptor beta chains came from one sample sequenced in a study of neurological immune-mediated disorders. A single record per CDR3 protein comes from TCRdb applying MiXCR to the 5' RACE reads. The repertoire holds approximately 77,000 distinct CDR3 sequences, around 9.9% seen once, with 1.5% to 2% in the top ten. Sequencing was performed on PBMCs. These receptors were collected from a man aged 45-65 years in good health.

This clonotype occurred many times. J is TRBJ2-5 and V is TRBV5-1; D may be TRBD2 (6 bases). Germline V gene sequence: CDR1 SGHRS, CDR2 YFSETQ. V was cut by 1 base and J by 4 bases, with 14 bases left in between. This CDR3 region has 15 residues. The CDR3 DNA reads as TGCGCCAGCAGCTTGAACACAGCGGAGGGAGAGACCCAGTACTTC. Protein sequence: CASSLNTAEGETQYF.

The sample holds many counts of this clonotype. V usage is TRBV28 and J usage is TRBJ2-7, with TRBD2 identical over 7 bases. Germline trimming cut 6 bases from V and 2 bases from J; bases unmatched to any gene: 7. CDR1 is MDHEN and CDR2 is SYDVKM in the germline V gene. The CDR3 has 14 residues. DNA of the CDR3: TGTGCCAGCAGCGCGCCTAGCGGAACCTACGAGCAGTACTTC. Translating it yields CASSAPSGTYEQYF.

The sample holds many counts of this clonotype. The CDR3 DNA follows: TGCGCCAGCAGCTTGACAGGGGCGCTCCAAGAGACCCAGTACTTC. It translates to CASSLTGALQETQYF. The V call is TRBV5-1, the J call TRBJ2-5, with 7 bases fitting TRBD1. Germline V CDR1 and CDR2: SGHRS, YFSETQ. This CDR3 has 15 residues. After removal of 1 base from V and 1 base from J, the junction contained 4 bases not matched to a gene.

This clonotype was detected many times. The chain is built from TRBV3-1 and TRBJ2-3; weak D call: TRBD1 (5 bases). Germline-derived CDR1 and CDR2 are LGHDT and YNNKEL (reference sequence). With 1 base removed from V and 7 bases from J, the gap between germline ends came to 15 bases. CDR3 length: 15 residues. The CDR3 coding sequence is TGTGCCAGCAGCCAAGCTCAGGGAAACCATCATACGCAGTATTTT. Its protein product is CASSQAQGNHHTQYF.

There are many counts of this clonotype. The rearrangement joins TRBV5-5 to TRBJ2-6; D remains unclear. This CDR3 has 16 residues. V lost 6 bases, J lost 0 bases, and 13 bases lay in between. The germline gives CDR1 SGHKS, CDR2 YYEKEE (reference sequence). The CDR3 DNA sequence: TGTGCCAGCACCCCGACGGCAGGCTCTGGGGCCAACGTCCTGACTTTC. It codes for CASTPTAGSGANVLTF.

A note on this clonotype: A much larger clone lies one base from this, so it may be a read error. The chain's CDR3 is CASSVAGTANIGELFF. The DNA for the CDR3 is TGTGCCAGCAGCGTAGCAGGGACAGCGAACATCGGGGAGCTGTTTTTT. The rearrangement links TRBV9 to TRBJ2-2; 7 nucleotides line up with TRBD1. Germline V gene data show CDR1 as SGDLS and CDR2 as YYNGEE. The CDR3 is 16 amino acids.

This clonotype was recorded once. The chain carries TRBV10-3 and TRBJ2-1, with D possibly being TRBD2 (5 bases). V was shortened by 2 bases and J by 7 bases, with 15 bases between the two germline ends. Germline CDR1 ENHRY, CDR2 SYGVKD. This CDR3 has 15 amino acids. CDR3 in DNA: TGTGCCATCAGTGAGAGAAGGAGGAACGATAATGAGCAGTTCTTC. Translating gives CAISERRRNDNEQFF.

CDR3 DNA sequence: TGCGCCAGCAGCTTGGTGCTAGCGGGGGTCACAGATACGCAGTATTTT. Protein: CASSLVLAGVTDTQYF. V is TRBV5-1 and J is TRBJ2-3; 10 bases align to TRBD2. The ends lost 0 bases at V and 2 bases at J; junction bases unmatched: 3. Germline-derived CDR1 and CDR2 are SGHRS and YFSETQ. CDR3 size: 16 residues. Based on the CDR3 plus reference TRBV5-1 and TRBJ2-3, the full variable domain is KAGVTQTPRYLIKTRGQQVTLSCSPISGHRSVSWYQQTPGQGLQFLFEYFSETQRNKGNFPGRFSGRQFSNSRSEMNVSTLELGDSALYLCASSLVLAGVTDTQYFGPGTRLTVL.

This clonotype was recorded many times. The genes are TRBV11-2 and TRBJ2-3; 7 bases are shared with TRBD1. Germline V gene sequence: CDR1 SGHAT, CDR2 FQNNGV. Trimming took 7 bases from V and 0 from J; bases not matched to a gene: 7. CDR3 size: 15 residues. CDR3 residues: CASTLNRGSTDTQYF. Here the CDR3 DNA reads TGTGCCAGCACCCTAAACAGGGGAAGCACAGATACGCAGTATTTT.

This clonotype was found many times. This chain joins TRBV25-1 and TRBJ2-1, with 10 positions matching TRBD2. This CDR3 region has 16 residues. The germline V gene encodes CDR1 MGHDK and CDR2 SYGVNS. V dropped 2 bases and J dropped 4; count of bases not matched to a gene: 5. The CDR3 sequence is CASSEERGGRYNEQFF. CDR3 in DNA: TGTGCCAGCAGTGAAGAGCGGGGGGGCAGATACAATGAGCAGTTCTTC.

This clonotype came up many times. CDR3 sequence reads: CASSPQGAREKLFF. In DNA form, the CDR3 reads TGTGCCAGCTCACCACAGGGGGCAAGAGAAAAACTGTTTTTT. The gene calls are TRBV18 and TRBJ1-4, with TRBD1 matching 7 bases. J gave up 8 bases and V 1 base, and 4 bases lay outside the gene matches. The CDR3 loop spans 14 amino acids. Germline loops: CDR1 KGHSH, CDR2 LQKENI.

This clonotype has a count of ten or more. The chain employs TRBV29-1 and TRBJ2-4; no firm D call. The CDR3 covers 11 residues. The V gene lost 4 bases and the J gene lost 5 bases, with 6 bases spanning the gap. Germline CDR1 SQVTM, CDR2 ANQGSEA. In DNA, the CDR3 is TGCAGCGTTGCTGGTGAAAACATTCAGTACTTC. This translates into CSVAGENIQYF.

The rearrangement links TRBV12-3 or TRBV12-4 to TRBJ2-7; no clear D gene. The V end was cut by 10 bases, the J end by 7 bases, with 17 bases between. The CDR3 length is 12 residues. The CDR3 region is CATKTVAGEQYF. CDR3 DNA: TGTGCCACCAAAACGGTTGCTGGGGAGCAGTACTTC.

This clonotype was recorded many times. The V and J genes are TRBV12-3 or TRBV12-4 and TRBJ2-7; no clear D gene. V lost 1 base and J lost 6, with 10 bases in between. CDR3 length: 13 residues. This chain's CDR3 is CASSLVGRGEQYF. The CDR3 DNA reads TGTGCCAGCAGTTTAGTGGGCAGAGGCGAGCAGTACTTC.

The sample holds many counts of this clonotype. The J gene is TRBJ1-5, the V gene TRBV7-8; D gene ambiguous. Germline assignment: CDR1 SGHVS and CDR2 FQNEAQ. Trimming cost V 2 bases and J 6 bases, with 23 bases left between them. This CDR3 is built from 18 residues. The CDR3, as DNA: TGTGCCAGCAGCTTACCATCCAACTGGATTGGGATAATTCAGCCCCAGCATTTT. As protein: CASSLPSNWIGIIQPQHF.

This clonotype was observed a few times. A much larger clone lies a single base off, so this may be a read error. CDR3 sequence reads: CASSYSGTQGNQHQHF. CDR3 sequence (DNA): TGTGCCAGCAGTTACTCCGGGACGCAAGGCAATCAGCACCAGCATTTT. The chain joins TRBV6-5 to TRBJ1-5, with D maybe TRBD1 (5 bases). There are 16 residues in the CDR3. Germline-derived CDR1 and CDR2 are MNHEY and SVGAGI.

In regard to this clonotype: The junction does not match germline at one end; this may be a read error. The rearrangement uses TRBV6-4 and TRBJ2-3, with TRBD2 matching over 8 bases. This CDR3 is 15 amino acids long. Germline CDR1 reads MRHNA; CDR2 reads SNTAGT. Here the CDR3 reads CASSPGRGDTDTHYF. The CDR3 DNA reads TGTGCCAGCAGCCCGGGGCGGGGGGACACGGATACGCATTATTTT.

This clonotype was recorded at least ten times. The CDR3 loop is CASSLKDSYEQYF. In DNA, the CDR3 is TGTGCCAGCAGCTTAAAGGACTCCTACGAGCAGTACTTC. The chain uses TRBV7-9 and TRBJ2-7; D gene unclear. The length of the CDR3 is 13 residues. Germline V gives CDR1 SEHNR, CDR2 FQNEAQ (reference sequence). The V end lost 2 bases, the J end lost 0 bases, and 5 bases lay between the germline ends.

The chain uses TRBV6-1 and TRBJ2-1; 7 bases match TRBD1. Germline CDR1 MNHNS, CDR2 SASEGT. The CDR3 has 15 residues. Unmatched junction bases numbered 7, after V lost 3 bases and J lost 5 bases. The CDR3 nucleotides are TGTGCCAGCAGTGATACCTGGGACAGAAACAATGAGCAGTTCTTC. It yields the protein CASSDTWDRNNEQFF.